This is a list of T cell receptor beta chains from one sample in a study of blood T cell repertoires in COVID-19. Sequencing used immunoSEQ multiplex PCR; TCRdb keeps in-frame clones, though not all of them. The sample lists some 310,000 clones; around 90% were seen once. Sequencing input: peripheral blood. Every receptor here comes from a woman in her thirties or forties with COVID-19, enrolled during active disease. CDR3s include the opening cysteine and the closing phenylalanine or tryptophan. D genes are given only for firm matches. The size of a clone is reported for some rows only, either as once, few or many, or as a class for expanded clones.

abundance | d_gene | j_gene | v_gene | CDR3nt | CDR3aa
- | - | TRBJ2-7 | TRBV7-6 | TGTGCCAGCAGCTCCACCACAGGCCACGGCCACGAGCAGTACTTC | CASSSTTGHGHEQYF
- | TRBD2 | TRBJ2-1 | TRBV14 | TGTGCCAGCAGCCTCACGAGCGGGAGTCCCTCCTACAATGAGCAGTTCTTC | CASSLTSGSPSYNEQFF
- | - | TRBJ2-7 | TRBV5-6 | TGTGCCAGCAGCTTGGGGGGGCTCTACGAGCAGTACTTC | CASSLGGLYEQYF
- | TRBD2 | TRBJ2-7 | TRBV7-9 | TGTGCCAGCAGCTTCGGATGGCTAGCGGGAGAATACGAGCAGTACTTC | CASSFGWLAGEYEQYF
few | TRBD1 | TRBJ1-2 | TRBV25-1 | TGTGCCAGCAGTGACTCCGGGACAGGGGTTTCGGATGGCTACACCTTC | CASSDSGTGVSDGYTF
- | - | TRBJ1-1 | TRBV6-5 | TGTGCCGGGAGAGCAGCGAAGAACACTGAAGCTTTCTTT | CAGRAAKNTEAFF
- | TRBD1 | TRBJ1-5 | TRBV7-4 | TGTGCCAGCAGCTTGGTTCCCTTACAGGGGGAGGGCAATCAGCCCCAGCATTTT | CASSLVPLQGEGNQPQHF
- | - | TRBJ1-5 | TRBV6-5 | TGTGCCAGCAGCCTCGGGGGAGGGCAGCCCCAGCATTTT | CASSLGGGQPQHF
- | TRBD2 | TRBJ2-5 | TRBV14 | TGTGCCAGCAGGTCTAGCGGGAGTTCGGAGACCCAGTACTTC | CASRSSGSSETQYF
- | TRBD1 | TRBJ1-2 | TRBV9 | TGTGCCAGCAGCGTAGAGGGACAGGGGGGAGGAGGCTACACCTTC | CASSVEGQGGGGYTF
- | TRBD1 | TRBJ2-7 | TRBV10-3 | TGTGCCGCTACCTCCCAGGACAGGGGCTACGAGCAGTACTTC | CAATSQDRGYEQYF
- | - | TRBJ1-1 | TRBV5-4 | TGTGCCAGCAGCTTGGGCAGGAGGGTTGAAGCTTTCTTT | CASSLGRRVEAFF
- | TRBD1 | TRBJ1-2 | TRBV7-2 | TGTGCCAGCAGCTTAAGGACAGGGGGCGACTATGGCTACACCTTC | CASSLRTGGDYGYTF
- | TRBD1 | TRBJ1-2 | TRBV4-3 | TGCGCCAGCAGCCCCGTCGGACAGGGGGCTGGTGGCTACACCTTC | CASSPVGQGAGGYTF
- | - | TRBJ2-3 | TRBV27 | TGTGCCAGCAGTCACACAGATACGCAGTATTTT | CASSHTDTQYF
- | TRBD1 | TRBJ1-2 | TRBV5-4 | TGTGCCAGCAGCTTACAGGGGGCACCCCACTACACCTTC | CASSLQGAPHYTF
few | - | TRBJ1-4 | TRBV28 | TGTGCCAGCAAGTATTCAGGGGAAGAGGAAAAACTGTTTTTT | CASKYSGEEEKLFF
- | TRBD1 | TRBJ1-1 | TRBV28 | TGTGCCAGCAGCCTCCCCGGGACAGGGGGCGTCGGGGCTTTCTTT | CASSLPGTGGVGAFF
- | TRBD1 | TRBJ2-1 | TRBV25-1 | TGTGCCAGCAGTGAATCCGGCGGGGACAGGGTCCTCTACAATGAGCAGTTCTTC | CASSESGGDRVLYNEQFF
- | TRBD2 | TRBJ2-3 | TRBV6-2/TRBV6-3 | TGTGCCAGCAGTTACTTGCTGACTAGCGGGGGGAGCACAGATACGCAGTATTTT | CASSYLLTSGGSTDTQYF
- | TRBD2 | TRBJ2-3 | TRBV10-3 | TGTGCCATCAGAGCGGGGGGGACTACAGATACGCAGTATTTT | CAIRAGGTTDTQYF
- | - | TRBJ1-1 | TRBV7-2 | TGTGCCAGCAGCTTATGGGGCCCCATGAACACTGAAGCTTTCTTT | CASSLWGPMNTEAFF
few | - | TRBJ1-1 | TRBV15 | TGTGCCACCAGCAGAGATTGGGGGGAGGCTTTCTTT | CATSRDWGEAFF
- | - | TRBJ1-6 | TRBV18 | TGTGCCAGCTCACCGCTAGGGGAGGATTCACCCCTCCACTTT | CASSPLGEDSPLHF
- | - | TRBJ1-6 | TRBV7-2 | TGTGCCAGCAGCGGAGACCGGGGAGCGTCACCCCTCCACTTT | CASSGDRGASPLHF
- | - | TRBJ1-3 | TRBV28 | TGTGCCAGCAGAGACTCATGGGGGGGCTCGGGAAACACCATATATTTT | CASRDSWGGSGNTIYF
- | TRBD1 | TRBJ1-5 | TRBV28 | TGTGCCAGCAGATCCAGGGGGCGGCAGCCCCAGCATTTT | CASRSRGRQPQHF
few | TRBD1 | TRBJ1-1 | TRBV30 | TGTGCCTGGGGGAAGACAGGGGGAACTGAAGCTTTCTTT | CAWGKTGGTEAFF
- | - | TRBJ2-6 | TRBV5-5 | TGTGCCAGCAGCTTGGTCGGCCGGAGCTCTGGGGCCAACGTCCTGACTTTC | CASSLVGRSSGANVLTF
- | - | TRBJ2-1 | TRBV9 | TGTGCCAGCAGCGTAGGTTCCCCCCTTTACAATGAGCAGTTCTTC | CASSVGSPLYNEQFF
- | - | TRBJ1-2 | TRBV4-3 | TGCGCCAGCAGCCAAGATCGGGGGGCAGGGGTACGCTATGGCTACACCTTC | CASSQDRGAGVRYGYTF
- | - | TRBJ1-1 | TRBV12-3/TRBV12-4 | TGTGCCAGCAGTTTATCGGGGGTGGCTTTCTTT | CASSLSGVAFF
- | TRBD1 | TRBJ1-2 | TRBV28 | TGTGCCAGCAGACCCACCGGGACAGGGGCTTCGACGAACTATGGCTACACCTTC | CASRPTGTGASTNYGYTF
few | TRBD1 | TRBJ1-2 | TRBV4-3 | TGCGCCAGCAGCCAAGATTGGGACAGCCTCGCGAGGGGCTACACCTTC | CASSQDWDSLARGYTF
once | TRBD1 | TRBJ2-1 | TRBV27 | TGTGCCAGCAGTCTTGACAGGGCCTCCCTCCCATACAATGAGCAGTTCTTC | CASSLDRASLPYNEQFF
- | TRBD2 | TRBJ2-6 | TRBV27 | TGTGCCAGCAGTCAATGGGGACTAAGCTCTGGGGCCAACGTCCTGACTTTC | CASSQWGLSSGANVLTF
- | TRBD1 | TRBJ1-3 | TRBV7-2 | TGTGCCAGCAGCTTACGGCAGGGGGCATCTGGAAACACCATATATTTT | CASSLRQGASGNTIYF
- | - | TRBJ1-4 | TRBV5-5 | TGTGCCAGCATCCTGACCCGGAGGAATGAAAAACTGTTTTTT | CASILTRRNEKLFF
- | TRBD1 | TRBJ2-7 | TRBV7-2 | TGTGCCAGCAGCCGGTTGGGGACAGGGGGTTACGAGCAGTACTTC | CASSRLGTGGYEQYF
- | - | TRBJ1-5 | TRBV6-6 | TGTGCCAGCAGTTACCCCGGACTGAATAGCAATCAGCCCCAGCATTTT | CASSYPGLNSNQPQHF
once | TRBD1 | TRBJ1-6 | TRBV7-3 | TGTGCCAGCAGCTTATCAGGGACAGATAATTCACCCCTCCACTTT | CASSLSGTDNSPLHF
once | - | TRBJ2-3 | TRBV9 | TGTGCCAGCAGCGTAGACTGGAGCACAGATACGCAGTATTTT | CASSVDWSTDTQYF
- | - | TRBJ1-1 | TRBV28 | TGTGCCAGCACCCTAGGGAACACTGAAGCTTTCTTT | CASTLGNTEAFF
- | - | TRBJ1-4 | TRBV5-1 | TGCGCCAGCAGCTTGGATAGGTATAGGGGCGAAAAACTGTTTTTT | CASSLDRYRGEKLFF
- | - | TRBJ1-2 | TRBV19 | TGTGCCAGTAGTACTCAACCGAGGGGGAACTATGGCTACACCTTC | CASSTQPRGNYGYTF
- | TRBD2 | TRBJ2-1 | TRBV27 | TGTGCCAGCAAATCCGGGGGGACTAGCGGGAATGAGCAGTTCTTC | CASKSGGTSGNEQFF
- | TRBD1 | TRBJ2-1 | TRBV5-5 | TGTGCCAGCAGCCTGGACAGGAGCTCCTACAATGAGCAGTTCTTC | CASSLDRSSYNEQFF
- | TRBD2 | TRBJ2-2 | TRBV6-6 | TGTGCCAGCAGTTACAAACTAGCGTCCACCGGGGAGCTGTTTTTT | CASSYKLASTGELFF
once | - | TRBJ2-7 | TRBV19 | TGTGCCAGTAGTATCCGCGATTTGTACGAGCAGTACTTC | CASSIRDLYEQYF
- | TRBD1 | TRBJ2-7 | TRBV28 | TGTGCCAGCAGTTTTGCTGGGGACAGGGGTGGCGAGCAGTACTTC | CASSFAGDRGGEQYF
- | TRBD2 | TRBJ2-1 | TRBV27 | TGTGCCAGCAGTTCCCGGGCCGGGACTAGCGGGAAACTCTCGAAGTTCTTC | CASSSRAGTSGKLSKFF
- | - | TRBJ1-2 | TRBV7-9 | TGTGCCAGCAGCTTGAGGGCCCTCATGGGGGCCTATGGCTACACCTTC | CASSLRALMGAYGYTF
- | - | TRBJ2-5 | TRBV5-1 | TGCGCCAGCAGCTTGGTTATACATGAGACCCAGTACTTC | CASSLVIHETQYF
- | TRBD2 | TRBJ2-1 | TRBV3-1/TRBV3-2 | TGTGCCAGCAGCCCATCCGGGACTAGGGTTTACAATGAGCAGTTCTTC | CASSPSGTRVYNEQFF